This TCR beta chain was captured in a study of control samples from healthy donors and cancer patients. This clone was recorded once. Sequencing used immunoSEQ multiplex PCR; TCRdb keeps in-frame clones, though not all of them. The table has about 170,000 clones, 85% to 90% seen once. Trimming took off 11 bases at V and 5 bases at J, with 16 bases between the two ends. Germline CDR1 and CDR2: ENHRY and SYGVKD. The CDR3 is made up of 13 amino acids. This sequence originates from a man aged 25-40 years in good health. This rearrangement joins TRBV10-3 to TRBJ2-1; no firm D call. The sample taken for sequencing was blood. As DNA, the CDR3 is TGTGCCTCCCAAGGTGGAACCCACAATGAGCAGTTCTTC. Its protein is CASQGGTHNEQFF.